This entry lists 5 T cell receptor beta chains sequenced from one sample in a study of T cells in women clearing cervical HPV infection. Some clones are missing from TCRdb's copy, which holds only in-frame ones; the method was immunoSEQ multiplex PCR. There are some 25,000 clones in the sample, with around 3.5% held by the top ten. Sequencing was done on a sample of blood buffy coat. Receptors originate from a woman between 18 and 70 years old with a cervical HPV16 infection that either progressed to CIN3+ or cleared (not recorded which).

Of note for this clone: The missing CDR3 end, 3 residues past where the read stops, is filled in from the germline J gene. The rearrangement uses TRBV5-5 and TRBJ1-2, with no clear D. The germline CDR1 and CDR2 sequences are SGHKS and YYEKEE (reference sequence). V lost 1 base, J lost 4 bases, and 14 bases lay in between. CDR3 length: 15 amino acids. The part of the CDR3 DNA that was read is TGTGCCAGCAGCTTGTGGTGGTGGCTTATCTATGGC. Protein product: CASSLWWWLIYG. The entire CDR3 is CASSLWWWLIYGYTF.

Of note for this clone: The CDR3 extends 3 residues past the end of the read, so its final part is completed from the germline J gene. The chain carries TRBV19 and TRBJ2-7, with D perhaps matching TRBD1 or TRBD2 (6 bases each). The germline V gene encodes CDR1 LNHDA and CDR2 SQIVND (reference sequence). The CDR3 consists of 17 residues. V was pared by 6 bases and J by 0 bases, with 21 bases between. Partial CDR3 DNA: TGTGCCAGTAGCATAAGGGGACACCTGGAGGGCTCCTACGAG. Translating it yields CASSIRGHLEGSYE. The CDR3 reads in full as CASSIRGHLEGSYEQYF.

Worth noting for this clone: Read coverage stops 3 residues before the CDR3 terminus; the germline J gene supplies the remainder. This chain connects TRBV10-3 to TRBJ1-6; 7 positions agree with TRBD1. Trimming at V came to 7 bases and at J to 7 bases, leaving 7 bases not matched to a gene. Germline V gene sequence: CDR1 ENHRY, CDR2 SYGVKD. The CDR3 has 14 residues. CDR3 sequence: CAITEQGKNSPLHF. The DNA read from the CDR3 is TGTGCCATCACAGAACAGGGGAAGAATTCACCC.

On this clone itself: The CDR3 end is not reached by the read, which stops 3 residues before it; the germline J gene fills it in. The chain employs TRBV12-3 or TRBV12-4 and TRBJ2-1, with a weak D call TRBD2 (5 bases). V was cut by 7 bases and J by 3 bases, with 19 bases left in between. There are 16 residues in the CDR3. CDR3 amino acids: CASTFSASRSYNEQFF. The part of the CDR3 DNA that was read is TGTGCCAGCACCTTTAGCGCGTCGAGGAGCTACAATGAG.

CDR3 DNA (partial): TGTGCCAGCAGTGCGACAGGAGCCTATGGC. Residues: CASSATGAYG. The full CDR3 reads CASSATGAYGYTF. The V call is TRBV9, the J call TRBJ1-2; TRBD1 might be the D (6 bases). The read gets to within 3 residues of the CDR3 end, and the germline J gene fills in the rest. Trimming removed 5 bases from V and 4 bases from J, with 12 bases in between. This CDR3 comprises 13 residues. CDR1 SGDLS and CDR2 YYNGEE come from the germline V gene.